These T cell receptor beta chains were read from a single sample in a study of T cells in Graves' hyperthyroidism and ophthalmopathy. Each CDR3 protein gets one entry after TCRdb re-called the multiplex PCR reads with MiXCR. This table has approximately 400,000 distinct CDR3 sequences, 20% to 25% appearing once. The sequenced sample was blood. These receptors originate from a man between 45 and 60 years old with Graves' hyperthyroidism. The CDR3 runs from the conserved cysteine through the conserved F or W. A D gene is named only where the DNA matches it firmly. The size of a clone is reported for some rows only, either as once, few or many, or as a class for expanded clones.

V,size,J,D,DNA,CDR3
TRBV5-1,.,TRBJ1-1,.,TGCGCCAGCAGCTTGGTCGGGGGGCTGAAGAACACTGAAGCTTTCTTT,CASSLVGGLKNTEAFF
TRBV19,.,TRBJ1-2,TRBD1,TGTGCCAGTAGTATACCGGGACAGGGCGTCTATGGCTACACCTTC,CASSIPGQGVYGYTF
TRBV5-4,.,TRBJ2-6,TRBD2,TGTGCCAGCAGCACTAGCGGGATAGGGGCCAACGTCCTGACTTTC,CASSTSGIGANVLTF
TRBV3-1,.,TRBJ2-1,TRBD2,TGTGCCAGCATTCGGCCAACTAGCGGGAGCTCGAATGAGCAGTTCTTC,CASIRPTSGSSNEQFF
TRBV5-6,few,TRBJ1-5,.,TGTGCCAGCAGCTCGCGACAGAATCAGCCCCAGCATTTT,CASSSRQNQPQHF
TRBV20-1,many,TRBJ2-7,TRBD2,TGCAGTGCTAGAGATCCCAGGACTAGCGGGTCTTACGAGCAGTACTTC,CSARDPRTSGSYEQYF
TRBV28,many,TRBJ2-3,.,TGTGCCAGCAGCCAAACAGGGGGGGGAGATACGCAGTATTTT,CASSQTGGGDTQYF
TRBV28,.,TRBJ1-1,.,TGTGCCAGCAGACCCGATAGGGGGGGAAAGAACACTGAAGCTTTCTTT,CASRPDRGGKNTEAFF
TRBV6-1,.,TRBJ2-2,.,TGTGCCAGCAAAAAAGGAGGGGTGAACACCGGGGAGCTGTTTTTT,CASKKGGVNTGELFF
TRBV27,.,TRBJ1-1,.,TGTGCCAGCAGCCCCACCAGACTAGGACTCTCGGGCACTGAAGCTTTCTTT,CASSPTRLGLSGTEAFF
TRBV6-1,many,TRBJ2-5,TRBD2,TGTGCCAGCAGTGAAAAGAGGGGCGGGGGTTCGCAAGAGACCCAGTACTTC,CASSEKRGGGSQETQYF
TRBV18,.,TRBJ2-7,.,TGTGTCAGCTCACCTCCGACAGCCTACGAGCAGTACTTC,CVSSPPTAYEQYF
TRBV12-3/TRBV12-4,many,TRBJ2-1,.,TGTGCCAGCAGTCGGGACCGATCGTATGAGCAGTTCTTC,CASSRDRSYEQFF
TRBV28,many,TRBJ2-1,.,TGTGCCAGCAGTTTTTACGCTGGAGACAATGAGCAGTTCTTC,CASSFYAGDNEQFF
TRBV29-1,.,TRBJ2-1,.,TGCAGCGTTGGGGGGGCAGGGGACCAAGGGAGCTCCTACAATGAGCAGTTCTTC,CSVGGAGDQGSSYNEQFF
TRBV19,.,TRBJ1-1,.,TGTGCCAGTAGTATAGACGCGGGCAGGGACACTGAAGCTTTCTTT,CASSIDAGRDTEAFF
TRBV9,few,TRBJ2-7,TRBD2,TGTGCCAGCAGCGACCGGACTAGCGGGAGTCTCTACGAGCAGTACTTC,CASSDRTSGSLYEQYF
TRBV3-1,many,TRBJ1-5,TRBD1,TGTGCCAGCAGCCCCGGCGACAGGGCCCATCAGCCCCAGCATTTT,CASSPGDRAHQPQHF
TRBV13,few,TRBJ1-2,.,TGTGCCAGCAGCTTAGGCAGGGATTACTATGGCTACACCTTC,CASSLGRDYYGYTF
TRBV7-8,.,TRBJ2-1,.,TGTGCCAGCAGCTTAGCAGAGCGGTACTCCTACAATGAGCAGTTCTTC,CASSLAERYSYNEQFF
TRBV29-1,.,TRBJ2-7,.,TGCAGCGTTAAGCCCGGGGGCTACGAGCAGTACTTC,CSVKPGGYEQYF
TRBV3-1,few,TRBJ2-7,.,TGTGCCAGCAGCCAGTACCGGGACACCCTCTACGAGCAGTACTTC,CASSQYRDTLYEQYF